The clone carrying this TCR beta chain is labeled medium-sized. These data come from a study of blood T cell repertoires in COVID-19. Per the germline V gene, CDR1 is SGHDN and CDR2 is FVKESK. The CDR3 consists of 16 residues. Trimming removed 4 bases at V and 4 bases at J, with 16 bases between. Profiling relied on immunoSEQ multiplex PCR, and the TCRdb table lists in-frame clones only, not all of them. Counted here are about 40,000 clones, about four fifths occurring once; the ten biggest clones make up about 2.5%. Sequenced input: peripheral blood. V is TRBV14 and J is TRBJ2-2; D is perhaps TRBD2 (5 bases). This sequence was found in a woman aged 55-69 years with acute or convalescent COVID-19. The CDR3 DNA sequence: TGTGCCAGCAGCCCGCTGTCTGGAGGAGGCACCGGGGAGCTGTTTTTT. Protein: CASSPLSGGGTGELFF. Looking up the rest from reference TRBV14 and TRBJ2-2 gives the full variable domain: EAGVTQFPSHSVIEKGQTVTLRCDPISGHDNLYWYRRVMGKEIKFLLHFVKESKQDESGMPNNRFLAERTGGTYSTLKVQPAELEDSGVYFCASSPLSGGGTGELFFGEGSRLTVL.